Below are 3 T cell receptor beta chains sequenced from a single sample in a study of metastatic and nonmetastatic thyroid tumors. TCRdb re-clonotyped the PCR reads via MiXCR. The sample contains around 31,000 clones, 15% of which appear only once. None of the patients had undergone any treatment ahead of thyroid surgery. Source material: blood. The source of these receptors is a male donor with papillary thyroid cancer or a benign thyroid nodule (not recorded which). Some clones in this sample may be carry-over from other donors' samples.

This clone was picked up one time. The rearrangement joins TRBV4-2 to TRBJ2-7; tentative D call: TRBD2 (6 bases). CDR3 size: 15 residues. Trimming removed 2 bases from V and 5 bases from J, with 16 bases in between. Looked up from germline, CDR1 is LGHNA and CDR2 is YNFKEQ. The CDR3 bases are TGTGCCAGCAGCCAATCGGCAGGGAGGACCCACGAGCAGTACTTC. Translated: CASSQSAGRTHEQYF.

This clone was picked up many times. The chain is built from TRBV9 and TRBJ2-2, with 7 bases lining up with TRBD2. The germline V gene encodes CDR1 SGDLS and CDR2 YYNGEE. The CDR3 length is 15 residues. J was trimmed by 1 base and V by 0 bases; bases with no gene match: 0. This CDR3 reads CASSVAGGNTGELFF. Here the CDR3 DNA reads TGTGCCAGCAGCGTAGCGGGAGGGAACACCGGGGAGCTGTTTTTT.

By sample fraction, this clone is medium-sized. CDR3 bases: TGTGCCAGCTATTCAGTGGGGAACTATGGCTACACCTTC. Translation: CASYSVGNYGYTF. This chain links TRBV6-1 with TRBJ1-2; D gene ambiguous. The CDR3 has 13 residues. V was pared by 8 bases and J by 2 bases, with 12 bases between. Germline V CDR1 and CDR2: MNHNS, SASEGT.